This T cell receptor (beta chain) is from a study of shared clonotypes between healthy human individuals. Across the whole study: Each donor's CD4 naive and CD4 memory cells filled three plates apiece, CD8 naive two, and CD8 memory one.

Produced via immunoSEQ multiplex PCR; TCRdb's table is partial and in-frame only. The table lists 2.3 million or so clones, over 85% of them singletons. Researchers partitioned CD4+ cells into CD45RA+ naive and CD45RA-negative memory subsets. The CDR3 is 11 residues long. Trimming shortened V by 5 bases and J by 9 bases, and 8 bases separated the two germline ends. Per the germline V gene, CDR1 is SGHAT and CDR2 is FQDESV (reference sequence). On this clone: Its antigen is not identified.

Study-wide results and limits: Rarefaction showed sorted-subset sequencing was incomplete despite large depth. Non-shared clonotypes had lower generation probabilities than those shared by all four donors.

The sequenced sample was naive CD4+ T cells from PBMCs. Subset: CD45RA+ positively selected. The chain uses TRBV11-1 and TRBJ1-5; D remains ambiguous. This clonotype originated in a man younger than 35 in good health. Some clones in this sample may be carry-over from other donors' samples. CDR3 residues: CASSHGGPQHF. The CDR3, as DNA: TGTGCCAGCAGCCACGGCGGGCCCCAGCATTTT.